Listed below are T cell receptor beta chains from one sample, sequenced in a study of blood T cells in healthy people across ages. TCRdb re-analysed the 5' RACE reads in MiXCR, keeping a single row per CDR3 protein. This sample yields 1,800,000 or so distinct CDR3 sequences, of which about two fifths are seen a single time; 23% belongs to the top ten. The sequencing input was blood. The receptor set was obtained from a human donor in good health. Both conserved end residues are part of each CDR3. D genes are given only for firm matches. Expanded clones are given a class, and other clones once, few, many or no size at all.

J gene: TRBJ2-3; V gene: TRBV7-2; clone size: NA; D gene: TRBD2; CDR3 protein: CASSLVAGGENTQYF; CDR3 DNA: TGTGCCAGCAGCTTGGTAGCGGGGGGGGAAAATACGCAGTATTTT
J gene: TRBJ1-5; V gene: TRBV4-3; clone size: few; D gene: NA; CDR3 protein: CASSQSHNGNQPQHF; CDR3 DNA: TGCGCCAGCAGCCAATCACATAACGGCAATCAGCCCCAGCATTTT
J gene: TRBJ2-5; V gene: TRBV20-1; clone size: NA; D gene: NA; CDR3 protein: CSAGATGTIRGETQYF; CDR3 DNA: TGCAGTGCTGGGGCAACGGGGACAATACGGGGTGAGACCCAGTACTTC
J gene: TRBJ2-1; V gene: TRBV12-3/TRBV12-4; clone size: few; D gene: NA; CDR3 protein: CASIQNRHQHNEQFF; CDR3 DNA: TGTGCCAGCATCCAGAACAGGCATCAACACAATGAGCAGTTCTTC
J gene: TRBJ2-1; V gene: TRBV3-1; clone size: few; D gene: TRBD2; CDR3 protein: CASSQAGGPSGNEQFF; CDR3 DNA: TGTGCCAGCAGCCAAGCGGGGGGGCCCTCGGGCAATGAGCAGTTCTTC
J gene: TRBJ2-1; V gene: TRBV15; clone size: NA; D gene: NA; CDR3 protein: CATSRDLDSYNEQFF; CDR3 DNA: TGTGCCACCAGCAGAGATTTGGACTCCTACAATGAGCAGTTCTTC
J gene: TRBJ2-3; V gene: TRBV20-1; clone size: NA; D gene: TRBD2; CDR3 protein: CSALVSGGARDTQYF; CDR3 DNA: TGCAGTGCGTTGGTTAGCGGGGGGGCCAGGGATACGCAGTATTTT
J gene: TRBJ1-1; V gene: TRBV18; clone size: NA; D gene: NA; CDR3 protein: CASSPRQMNTEAFF; CDR3 DNA: TGTGCCAGCTCACCACGACAAATGAACACTGAAGCTTTCTTT
J gene: TRBJ2-5; V gene: TRBV11-2; clone size: NA; D gene: NA; CDR3 protein: CASSLDRDVVETQYF; CDR3 DNA: TGTGCCAGCAGCTTAGATCGGGATGTGGTGGAGACCCAGTACTTC
J gene: TRBJ2-3; V gene: TRBV29-1; clone size: NA; D gene: NA; CDR3 protein: CSVLQGPDTQYF; CDR3 DNA: TGCAGCGTTCTACAGGGACCAGATACGCAGTATTTT
J gene: TRBJ2-5; V gene: TRBV7-9; clone size: NA; D gene: NA; CDR3 protein: CASSLSTSRETQYF; CDR3 DNA: TGTGCCAGCAGCTTAAGCACTAGTAGAGAGACCCAGTACTTC
J gene: TRBJ2-1; V gene: TRBV7-8; clone size: NA; D gene: TRBD2; CDR3 protein: CASSPIAGGDYNEQFF; CDR3 DNA: TGTGCCAGCAGCCCAATAGCGGGGGGGGATTACAATGAGCAGTTCTTC
J gene: TRBJ2-3; V gene: TRBV29-1; clone size: NA; D gene: NA; CDR3 protein: CSVEYPSDTQYF; CDR3 DNA: TGCAGCGTTGAATATCCGTCAGATACGCAGTATTTT
J gene: TRBJ1-1; V gene: TRBV12-3/TRBV12-4; clone size: few; D gene: NA; CDR3 protein: CASSVGQHTEAFF; CDR3 DNA: TGTGCCAGCAGTGTAGGACAGCACACTGAAGCTTTCTTT
J gene: TRBJ2-4; V gene: TRBV12-3/TRBV12-4; clone size: NA; D gene: NA; CDR3 protein: CASSSGSAPPAKNIQYF; CDR3 DNA: TGTGCCAGCAGTTCCGGCTCAGCACCACCAGCCAAAAACATTCAGTACTTC
J gene: TRBJ1-5; V gene: TRBV6-5; clone size: NA; D gene: NA; CDR3 protein: CASRHTGGSNQPQHF; CDR3 DNA: TGTGCCAGCAGACATACAGGAGGTAGCAATCAGCCCCAGCATTTT
J gene: TRBJ1-1; V gene: TRBV20-1; clone size: NA; D gene: NA; CDR3 protein: CSALGDMNTEAFF; CDR3 DNA: TGCAGTGCTTTAGGAGATATGAACACTGAAGCTTTCTTT
J gene: TRBJ1-4; V gene: TRBV4-1; clone size: NA; D gene: NA; CDR3 protein: CASSPVGAGEKLFF; CDR3 DNA: TGCGCCAGCAGCCCGGTGGGGGCTGGGGAAAAACTGTTTTTT
J gene: TRBJ1-2; V gene: TRBV7-2; clone size: few; D gene: NA; CDR3 protein: CASSLAPGNYGYTF; CDR3 DNA: TGTGCCAGCAGCTTAGCGCCAGGGAACTATGGCTACACCTTC
J gene: TRBJ2-7; V gene: TRBV7-2; clone size: NA; D gene: TRBD2; CDR3 protein: CASSFGLVREQYF; CDR3 DNA: TGTGCCAGCAGCTTTGGACTAGTTCGCGAGCAGTACTTC
J gene: TRBJ2-3; V gene: TRBV7-8; clone size: NA; D gene: NA; CDR3 protein: CASSRRRGQTGPDTQYF; CDR3 DNA: TGTGCCAGCAGCCGCAGACGAGGACAGACGGGTCCAGATACGCAGTATTTT
J gene: TRBJ2-5; V gene: TRBV20-1; clone size: NA; D gene: NA; CDR3 protein: CSARDLWVETQYF; CDR3 DNA: TGCAGTGCTAGAGATCTCTGGGTAGAGACCCAGTACTTC
J gene: TRBJ1-2; V gene: TRBV4-3; clone size: few; D gene: TRBD1; CDR3 protein: CASSHRQGDYTF; CDR3 DNA: TGCGCCAGCAGCCACCGACAGGGGGACTACACCTTC
J gene: TRBJ2-3; V gene: TRBV4-2; clone size: few; D gene: TRBD2; CDR3 protein: CASSQVGAGGLYTQYF; CDR3 DNA: TGTGCCAGCAGCCAAGTTGGAGCGGGGGGGCTATATACGCAGTATTTT
J gene: TRBJ2-7; V gene: TRBV7-2; clone size: NA; D gene: TRBD2; CDR3 protein: CASSPGGEGGREQYF; CDR3 DNA: TGTGCCAGCTCCCCTGGGGGGGAGGGCGGCCGCGAGCAGTACTTC
J gene: TRBJ2-1; V gene: TRBV20-1; clone size: NA; D gene: TRBD2; CDR3 protein: CSASGGALNEQFF; CDR3 DNA: TGCAGTGCTTCGGGGGGGGCCCTAAATGAGCAGTTCTTC
J gene: TRBJ1-5; V gene: TRBV24-1; clone size: NA; D gene: TRBD1; CDR3 protein: CATRGGQAQPQHF; CDR3 DNA: TGTGCCACCAGAGGCGGACAGGCCCAGCCCCAGCATTTT
J gene: TRBJ2-1; V gene: TRBV4-3; clone size: few; D gene: TRBD2; CDR3 protein: CASSHARGGGYNEQFF; CDR3 DNA: TGCGCCAGCAGCCACGCCCGGGGCGGGGGTTACAATGAGCAGTTCTTC
J gene: TRBJ2-7; V gene: TRBV12-3/TRBV12-4; clone size: few; D gene: NA; CDR3 protein: CASSLSFKADAYEQYF; CDR3 DNA: TGTGCCAGCAGTTTATCCTTCAAAGCGGATGCCTACGAGCAGTACTTC
J gene: TRBJ2-7; V gene: TRBV29-1; clone size: NA; D gene: NA; CDR3 protein: CSVEVTGNEQYF; CDR3 DNA: TGCAGCGTTGAAGTGACCGGTAACGAGCAGTACTTC
J gene: TRBJ1-4; V gene: TRBV20-1; clone size: NA; D gene: NA; CDR3 protein: CNADRGEANEKLFF; CDR3 DNA: TGCAATGCCGACCGGGGGGAGGCTAATGAAAAACTGTTTTTT
J gene: TRBJ2-5; V gene: TRBV12-5; clone size: NA; D gene: NA; CDR3 protein: CASAGDLSQETQYF; CDR3 DNA: TGTGCTAGTGCCGGAGACCTATCTCAAGAGACCCAGTACTTC
J gene: TRBJ1-2; V gene: TRBV6-2/TRBV6-3; clone size: few; D gene: TRBD1; CDR3 protein: CASSNGQGNYGYTF; CDR3 DNA: TGTGCCAGCAGCAATGGACAGGGGAACTATGGCTACACCTTC
J gene: TRBJ2-6; V gene: TRBV20-1; clone size: NA; D gene: NA; CDR3 protein: CSASHGANVLTF; CDR3 DNA: TGCAGTGCTTCCCACGGGGCCAACGTCCTGACTTTC
J gene: TRBJ1-6; V gene: TRBV7-3; clone size: NA; D gene: TRBD1; CDR3 protein: CASSLAAWDRENSPLHF; CDR3 DNA: TGTGCCAGCAGCTTAGCCGCTTGGGACAGGGAAAATTCACCCCTCCACTTT
J gene: TRBJ2-1; V gene: TRBV6-1; clone size: few; D gene: NA; CDR3 protein: CASRILGPSYNEQFF; CDR3 DNA: TGTGCCAGCAGGATTCTAGGGCCCTCCTACAATGAGCAGTTCTTC
J gene: TRBJ2-1; V gene: TRBV20-1; clone size: NA; D gene: TRBD2; CDR3 protein: CSARDHGGASYNEQFF; CDR3 DNA: TGCAGTGCTAGAGATCACGGGGGGGCCTCCTACAATGAGCAGTTCTTC
J gene: TRBJ2-7; V gene: TRBV7-9; clone size: few; D gene: NA; CDR3 protein: CASSPSGEYEQYF; CDR3 DNA: TGTGCCAGCAGCCCTTCCGGGGAATACGAGCAGTACTTC
J gene: TRBJ2-1; V gene: TRBV10-3; clone size: NA; D gene: NA; CDR3 protein: CAISEGTPNEQFF; CDR3 DNA: TGTGCCATCAGTGAGGGGACCCCCAATGAGCAGTTCTTC
J gene: TRBJ1-1; V gene: TRBV12-3/TRBV12-4; clone size: NA; D gene: NA; CDR3 protein: CASSMEGGTTEAFF; CDR3 DNA: TGTGCCAGCAGTATGGAGGGCGGCACCACTGAAGCTTTCTTT
J gene: TRBJ2-1; V gene: TRBV7-9; clone size: NA; D gene: TRBD1; CDR3 protein: CASSRRTGTGNEQFF; CDR3 DNA: TGTGCCAGCAGCCGTAGGACAGGGACGGGGAATGAGCAGTTCTTC
J gene: TRBJ2-5; V gene: TRBV20-1; clone size: NA; D gene: TRBD1; CDR3 protein: CSARANRGPGKTQYF; CDR3 DNA: TGCAGTGCTAGAGCGAACAGGGGCCCCGGAAAGACCCAGTACTTC
J gene: TRBJ2-1; V gene: TRBV7-9; clone size: NA; D gene: TRBD1; CDR3 protein: CASSLRPGGVYEQFF; CDR3 DNA: TGTGCCAGCAGCTTACGTCCAGGGGGCGTTTATGAGCAGTTCTTC
J gene: TRBJ2-7; V gene: TRBV27; clone size: NA; D gene: NA; CDR3 protein: CASSFSRGASHEQYF; CDR3 DNA: TGTGCCAGCAGTTTTAGTAGGGGAGCGTCCCACGAGCAGTACTTC
J gene: TRBJ2-7; V gene: TRBV18; clone size: few; D gene: NA; CDR3 protein: CASSPSRVNTYEQYF; CDR3 DNA: TGTGCCAGCTCACCATCCCGGGTAAACACCTACGAGCAGTACTTC
J gene: TRBJ2-1; V gene: TRBV14; clone size: NA; D gene: TRBD1; CDR3 protein: CASSPKPGQPSYNEQFF; CDR3 DNA: TGTGCCAGCAGCCCCAAACCGGGACAGCCAAGCTACAATGAGCAGTTCTTC
J gene: TRBJ2-1; V gene: TRBV7-2; clone size: NA; D gene: TRBD2; CDR3 protein: CASSLAGLGDEQFF; CDR3 DNA: TGTGCCAGCAGCCTAGCGGGTCTGGGCGATGAGCAGTTCTTC
J gene: TRBJ1-1; V gene: TRBV4-3; clone size: NA; D gene: TRBD1; CDR3 protein: CASGPQRQGRIAEAFF; CDR3 DNA: TGCGCCAGCGGCCCCCAAAGACAGGGGAGAATTGCTGAAGCTTTCTTT
J gene: TRBJ2-7; V gene: TRBV7-2; clone size: few; D gene: NA; CDR3 protein: CASSLSTRGISYEQYF; CDR3 DNA: TGTGCCAGCAGCTTATCGACTAGAGGTATCTCCTACGAGCAGTACTTC